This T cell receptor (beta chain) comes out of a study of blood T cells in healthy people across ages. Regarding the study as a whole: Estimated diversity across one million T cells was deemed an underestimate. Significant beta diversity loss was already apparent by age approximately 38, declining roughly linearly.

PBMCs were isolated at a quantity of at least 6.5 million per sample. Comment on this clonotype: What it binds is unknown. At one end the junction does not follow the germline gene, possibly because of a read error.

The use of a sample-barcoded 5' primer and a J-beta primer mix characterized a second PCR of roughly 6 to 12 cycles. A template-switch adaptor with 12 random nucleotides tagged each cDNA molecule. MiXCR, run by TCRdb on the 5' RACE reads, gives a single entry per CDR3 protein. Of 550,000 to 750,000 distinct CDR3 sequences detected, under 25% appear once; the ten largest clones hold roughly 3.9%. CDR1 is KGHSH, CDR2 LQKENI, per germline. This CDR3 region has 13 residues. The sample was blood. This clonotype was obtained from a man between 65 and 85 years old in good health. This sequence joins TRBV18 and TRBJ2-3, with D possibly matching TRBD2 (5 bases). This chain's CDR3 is CASSPLREETQYF. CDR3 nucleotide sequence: TGTGCCAGCTCACCCCTCCGGGAAGAGACCCAGTACTTT. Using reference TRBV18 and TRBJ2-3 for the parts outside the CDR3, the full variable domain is NAGVMQNPRHLVRRRGQEARLRCSPMKGHSHVYWYRQLPEEGLKFMVYLQKENIIDESGMPKERFSAEFPKEGPSILRIQQVVRGDSAAYFCASSPLREETQYFGPGTRLTVL.